The rows below give T cell receptor beta chains drawn from one sample of a study of hypomethylating agent response in myelodysplastic syndrome. Only in-frame clones appear in the TCRdb table, and some are missing; sequencing was by immunoSEQ multiplex PCR. The table lists approximately 4,700 clones, approximately 87% of them singletons. Sequenced material: bone marrow, taken before or after starting hypomethylating agent treatment for myelodysplastic syndrome (not recorded which). These receptors were obtained from a human donor with myelodysplastic syndrome. Each CDR3 is given without its conserved first and last residue. The D gene is left open where the match is weak. Size is stated for part of the rows, as once, few or many counts, or as a class when the clone is expanded.

size: .
J: TRBJ1-1
V: TRBV29-1
D: .
CDR3: SLGIGRDTEAF

size: .
J: TRBJ1-5
V: TRBV6-6
D: .
CDR3: ASSSVGYSNQPQH

size: once
J: TRBJ1-2
V: TRBV30
D: TRBD1
CDR3: AWSRDRVYYGYT

size: few
J: TRBJ1-6
V: TRBV2
D: TRBD1
CDR3: ASAGQLPPLH

size: few
J: TRBJ1-6
V: TRBV30
D: .
CDR3: AWSPGVSPLH

size: .
J: TRBJ1-5
V: TRBV6-1
D: TRBD1
CDR3: ASTGTAAYQPQH

size: .
J: TRBJ1-6
V: TRBV9
D: .
CDR3: ASSAMDPISSYNSPLH

size: .
J: TRBJ1-1
V: TRBV27
D: .
CDR3: ASSWTKGTEAF

size: few
J: TRBJ2-7
V: TRBV2
D: TRBD1
CDR3: ASSGPVIHGQGSYEQY

size: .
J: TRBJ1-2
V: TRBV30
D: .
CDR3: AWRLGGSGYT

size: .
J: TRBJ2-4
V: TRBV11-2
D: .
CDR3: ASSLSGNIQY

size: .
J: TRBJ2-3
V: TRBV2
D: .
CDR3: ASSDQGNSDTQY

size: .
J: TRBJ2-5
V: TRBV7-2
D: TRBD1
CDR3: ASSLETGIGETQY

size: .
J: TRBJ1-2
V: TRBV21-1
D: .
CDR3: ASTLPRAGGVYGYT

size: .
J: TRBJ1-3
V: TRBV9
D: .
CDR3: ASSALTGATIY

size: .
J: TRBJ2-2
V: TRBV5-1
D: .
CDR3: ASSLSGVGTGELF

size: .
J: TRBJ1-1
V: TRBV4-2
D: TRBD1
CDR3: ASSPRQGNTEAF

size: .
J: TRBJ2-7
V: TRBV5-4
D: TRBD1
CDR3: ASSGDRGSGEQY

size: .
J: TRBJ1-5
V: TRBV14
D: .
CDR3: ASSSGILQPQH

size: once
J: TRBJ1-2
V: TRBV5-8
D: .
CDR3: ASSLGVLSNYGYT

size: .
J: TRBJ2-1
V: TRBV19
D: TRBD2
CDR3: ASSIERGGYNEQF

size: .
J: TRBJ1-6
V: TRBV6-6
D: .
CDR3: ASSQSRRVHSPLH

size: .
J: TRBJ1-1
V: TRBV5-1
D: .
CDR3: ASSLAGNMNTEAF

size: .
J: TRBJ1-6
V: TRBV2
D: TRBD1
CDR3: ASSPGQGNNSPLH

size: .
J: TRBJ1-2
V: TRBV7-2
D: .
CDR3: ASSWLQAGYT

size: .
J: TRBJ2-3
V: TRBV7-7
D: TRBD2
CDR3: ASSPNLGGASTDTQY

size: .
J: TRBJ2-3
V: TRBV30
D: .
CDR3: AWTHGIAQY

size: few
J: TRBJ1-6
V: TRBV5-1
D: .
CDR3: ASSPKGESPLH

size: .
J: TRBJ2-2
V: TRBV2
D: .
CDR3: ASSYSGELF

size: once
J: TRBJ2-7
V: TRBV6-4
D: .
CDR3: ASRTGTDYSYEQY

size: once
J: TRBJ2-3
V: TRBV5-1
D: .
CDR3: ASSQLSGADTQY

size: .
J: TRBJ1-5
V: TRBV28
D: .
CDR3: ASNRLQERPQH

size: few
J: TRBJ1-2
V: TRBV7-2
D: TRBD1
CDR3: ASSFDGQGRGYT

size: .
J: TRBJ2-2
V: TRBV18
D: TRBD1
CDR3: ASSPQITGGNTGELF

size: .
J: TRBJ1-2
V: TRBV7-4
D: .
CDR3: ASSVAARKTYGYT

size: .
J: TRBJ2-3
V: TRBV7-8
D: TRBD2
CDR3: ASSPTSGGSYAQY

size: .
J: TRBJ1-4
V: TRBV5-6
D: .
CDR3: ASKKSWDVNEKLF

size: once
J: TRBJ1-2
V: TRBV6-1
D: .
CDR3: ASSVGTAGGYGYT

size: .
J: TRBJ1-2
V: TRBV19
D: .
CDR3: ASSIDRAVGGYT

size: few
J: TRBJ1-2
V: TRBV5-4
D: .
CDR3: ASSSVNGDT

size: .
J: TRBJ2-1
V: TRBV6-4
D: .
CDR3: ASSDESGDEQF

size: .
J: TRBJ2-2
V: TRBV29-1
D: .
CDR3: SVEAGELF

size: .
J: TRBJ2-1
V: TRBV5-4
D: .
CDR3: ASSLDRNNEQF

size: once
J: TRBJ2-5
V: TRBV18
D: TRBD2
CDR3: ASSPGSSSGQTQY

size: .
J: TRBJ2-1
V: TRBV5-8
D: TRBD1
CDR3: ASSFHRAGGYNEQF

size: .
J: TRBJ1-6
V: TRBV2
D: .
CDR3: ASSEPDTAGNNSPLH

size: .
J: TRBJ2-6
V: TRBV5-1
D: TRBD2
CDR3: ASSLLPSSGITGANVLT

size: once
J: TRBJ1-2
V: TRBV9
D: .
CDR3: ASSPNGNYGYT

size: once
J: TRBJ1-5
V: TRBV6-1
D: TRBD1
CDR3: ASTRDREYQPQH

size: .
J: TRBJ1-6
V: TRBV28
D: .
CDR3: ASSFPRNSPLH

size: .
J: TRBJ1-4
V: TRBV11-1
D: .
CDR3: ASSLAGPRGYEKLF

size: .
J: TRBJ2-1
V: TRBV6-5
D: .
CDR3: ASTPGQHYNEQF

size: .
J: TRBJ1-3
V: TRBV7-8
D: .
CDR3: ASSLAASWSGNTIY

size: few
J: TRBJ1-6
V: TRBV2
D: .
CDR3: ACKLGVDSPLH

size: .
J: TRBJ1-5
V: TRBV7-2
D: .
CDR3: ASSRDLNQPQH